This T cell receptor (beta chain) was captured in a study of T cells in Graves' hyperthyroidism and ophthalmopathy. This clonotype was counted only a few times. Researchers took RNA transcripts and amplified the TCR beta CDR3 regions from them. With the HTBI primer set, the TCR CDR3 went through a first round of RT-PCR. TCRdb fed the multiplex PCR reads into MiXCR, producing one record per CDR3 protein. The sample holds approximately 350,000 distinct CDR3 sequences, around 15% seen once. The CDR3 loop spans 13 amino acids. V shed 1 base and J shed 7 bases, with 9 bases lying between them. Per germline, CDR1 KGHDR and CDR2 SFDVKD. The PBMCs had their origin in 10 ml of fresh peripheral blood.

The chain uses TRBV24-1 and TRBJ2-5; D uncertain. The material sequenced was blood. This sequence originates from a woman in her sixties with Graves' ophthalmopathy. CDR3 sequence reads: CATSDFGLPTQYF. DNA of the CDR3: TGTGCCACCAGTGATTTTGGGCTCCCGACCCAGTACTTC.